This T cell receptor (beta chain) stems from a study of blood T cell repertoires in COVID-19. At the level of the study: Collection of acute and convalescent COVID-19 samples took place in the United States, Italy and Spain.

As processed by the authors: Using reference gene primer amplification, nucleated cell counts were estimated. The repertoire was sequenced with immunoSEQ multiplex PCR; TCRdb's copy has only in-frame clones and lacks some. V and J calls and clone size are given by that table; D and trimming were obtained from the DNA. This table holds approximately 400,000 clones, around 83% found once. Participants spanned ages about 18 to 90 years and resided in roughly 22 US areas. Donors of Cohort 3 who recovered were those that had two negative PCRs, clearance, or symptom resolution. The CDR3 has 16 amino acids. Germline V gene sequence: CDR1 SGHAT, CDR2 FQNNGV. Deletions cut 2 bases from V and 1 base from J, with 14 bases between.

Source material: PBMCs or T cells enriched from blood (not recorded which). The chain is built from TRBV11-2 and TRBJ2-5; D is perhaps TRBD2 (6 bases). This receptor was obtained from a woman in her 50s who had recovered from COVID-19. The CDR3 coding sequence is TGTGCCAGCAGCTTAATGGTCGGGGGTGGCCAAGAGACCCAGTACTTC. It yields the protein CASSLMVGGGQETQYF.